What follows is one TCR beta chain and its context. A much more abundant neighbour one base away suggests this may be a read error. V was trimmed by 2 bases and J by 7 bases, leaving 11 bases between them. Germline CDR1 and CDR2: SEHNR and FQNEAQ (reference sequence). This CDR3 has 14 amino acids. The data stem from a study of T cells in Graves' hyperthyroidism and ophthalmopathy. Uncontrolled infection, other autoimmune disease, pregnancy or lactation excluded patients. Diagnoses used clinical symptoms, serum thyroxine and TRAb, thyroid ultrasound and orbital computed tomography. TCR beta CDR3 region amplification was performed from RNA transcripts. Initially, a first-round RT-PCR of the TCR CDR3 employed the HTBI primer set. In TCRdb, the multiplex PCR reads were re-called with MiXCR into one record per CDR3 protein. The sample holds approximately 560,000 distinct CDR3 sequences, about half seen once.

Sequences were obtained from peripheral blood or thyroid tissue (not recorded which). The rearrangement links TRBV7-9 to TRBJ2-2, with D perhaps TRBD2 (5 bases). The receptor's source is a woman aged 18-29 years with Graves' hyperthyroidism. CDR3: CASSLRPSHGELFF. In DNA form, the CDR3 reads TGTGCCAGCAGCTTAAGGCCTAGCCACGGGGAGCTGTTTTTT.